A single sample gave rise to the 32 T cell receptor beta chains below, sequenced in a study of shared clonotypes between healthy human individuals. The method was immunoSEQ multiplex PCR; TCRdb's version includes in-frame clones alone and lacks a portion of them. The repertoire holds around 2.5 million clones, 80% to 95% seen once, with about 0.38% in the top ten. Material for sequencing was naive CD4+ T cells from PBMCs. Indicated subset: CD45RA+ positively selected. The origin of the receptors is a man aged 18-30 years in good health. Some clones in this sample may be carry-over from other donors' samples.

This chain joins TRBV14 and TRBJ2-7; D unclear. CDR3 length: 14 amino acids. Germline V lookup: CDR1 SGHDN, CDR2 FVKESK. V lost 0 bases and J lost 2, with 8 bases in between. CDR3 region: CASSQDLRAYEQYF. As DNA, the CDR3 is TGTGCCAGCAGCCAAGATTTAAGGGCCTACGAGCAGTACTTC.

V and J are TRBV7-9 and TRBJ1-2; D unresolved. The CDR3 sequence is 16 residues long. V was cut by 2 bases and J by 4 bases, with 17 bases left in between. CDR1 and CDR2 from the germline V gene are SEHNR and FQNEAQ (reference sequence). CDR3 sequence: CASSLTLVGYSYGYTF. The CDR3 nucleotides read TGTGCCAGCAGCTTAACCCTAGTGGGGTACAGCTATGGCTACACCTTC.

Regarding this clone: Other DNA sequences from this sample encode an identical CDR3 as well. This chain connects TRBV5-1 to TRBJ2-1; D might be TRBD2 (5 bases). The V end lost 6 bases, the J end lost 0 bases, and 7 bases lay between the germline ends. Per the germline V gene, CDR1 is SGHRS and CDR2 is YFSETQ. The CDR3 totals 13 residues. Here the CDR3 DNA reads TGCGCCAGCAAGAGGGACTCCTACAATGAGCAGTTCTTC. Translated: CASKRDSYNEQFF.

On this clone: The sample carries other DNA sequences with the same CDR3. This chain connects TRBV29-1 to TRBJ2-1, with 11 bases matching TRBD2. With V trimmed by 4 bases and J by 3 bases, 2 bases remained unmatched. The CDR3 is 14 amino acids. Per germline, CDR1 SQVTM and CDR2 ANQGSEA. The CDR3 region has the DNA TGCAGCGTTGCCGGGACTAGCGGCTACAATGAGCAGTTCTTC. Protein product: CSVAGTSGYNEQFF.

Worth noting for this clone: A read error may account for a junction end that differs from germline. V is TRBV5-1 and J is TRBJ1-3; unclear D gene. This CDR3 region has 14 residues. In germline, CDR1 is SGHRS, CDR2 YFSETQ. CDR3 protein: CASMATAGGDTIYF. In DNA, the CDR3 is TGCGCCAGCATGGCTACAGCCGGTGGAGACACCATATATTTT.

The chain carries TRBV6-6 and TRBJ2-7, with D unresolved. V lost 8 bases to trimming and J lost 3 bases, with 20 bases between them. CDR1 is MNHNY, CDR2 SVGAGI, per germline (reference sequence). The CDR3 length is 15 residues. The CDR3 protein is CASCRDDCIGYEQYF. As DNA, the CDR3 is TGTGCCAGCTGCCGAGATGACTGTATCGGCTACGAGCAGTACTTC.

This clone was recorded a few times. The V gene is TRBV21-1, the J gene TRBJ1-1; the table's D call TRBD1 went unverified against the DNA. TRBV21-1 is a recognized pseudogene. This CDR3 is 14 amino acids long. The CDR3 DNA follows: TGTGCCAGCAGCAAAGAACCAGGGGGCACTGAAGCTTTCTTT. Its translation is CASSKEPGGTEAFF.

V is TRBV6-6 and J is TRBJ2-7, with TRBD2 as a possible D gene (6 bases). This CDR3 has 12 residues. Germline-derived CDR1 and CDR2 are MNHNY and SVGAGI (reference sequence). Trimming left V 6 bases short and J 3 bases short, with 9 bases between. The CDR3: CASRSTSYEQYF. In DNA, the CDR3 is TGTGCCAGCAGGTCGACTAGCTACGAGCAGTACTTC.

With regard to this clone: Additional DNA sequences in this sample encode the identical CDR3. The rearrangement joins TRBV5-1 to TRBJ2-2, with 7 bases identical to TRBD2. The V gene end was trimmed by 5 bases and the J gene end by 1 base; junction bases not matched to a gene: 2. The CDR3 covers 14 residues. Germline V lookup: CDR1 SGHRS, CDR2 YFSETQ. The CDR3 is CASSPGGNTGELFF. The CDR3, as DNA: TGCGCCAGCAGTCCGGGGGGGAACACCGGGGAGCTGTTTTTT.

The chain joins TRBV5-4 to TRBJ1-2, with a weak D call TRBD1 (6 bases). The CDR3 has 17 residues. The germline V and J ends were trimmed by 4 bases and 5 bases, with 24 bases remaining between them. Germline CDR1 reads SGHNT; CDR2 reads YYREEE (reference sequence). The CDR3: CASSMGGRDGGLYGYTF. In DNA, the CDR3 is TGTGCCAGCAGCATGGGGGGGCGGGACGGAGGACTATATGGCTACACCTTC.

The rearrangement links TRBV6-1 to TRBJ1-2; D not resolved. The CDR3 has 14 amino acids. Germline CDR1 MNHNS, CDR2 SASEGT. V was trimmed by 8 bases and J by 4 bases, leaving 17 bases between them. CDR3 protein: CASGKGGYAYGYTF. The CDR3 nucleotides are TGTGCCAGCGGCAAAGGAGGGTACGCCTATGGCTACACCTTC.

The chain is built from TRBV6-5 and TRBJ2-7, with TRBD1 matching over 8 bases. J lost 6 bases, V lost 2 bases, and 9 bases had no gene match. This CDR3 spans 15 amino acids. Germline V lookup: CDR1 MNHEY, CDR2 SVGAGI. This CDR3 is CASSYAGQGHVEQYF. The DNA of the CDR3 is TGTGCCAGCAGTTACGCCGGACAGGGACACGTCGAGCAGTACTTC.

V and J are TRBV7-2 and TRBJ2-6, with D hard to call. The CDR3 is made up of 16 amino acids. Germline V gene sequence: CDR1 SGHTA, CDR2 FQGNSA. Trimming removed 0 bases from V and 0 bases from J, with 6 bases in between. The CDR3, as DNA: TGTGCCAGCAGCTTAGCGGTTAGCTCTGGGGCCAACGTCCTGACTTTC. Translation gives CASSLAVSSGANVLTF.

The rearrangement links TRBV7-9 to TRBJ2-7; TRBD1 is a possible D gene (5 bases). V was clipped by 7 bases and J by 4 bases, with 14 bases between them. In germline, CDR1 is SEHNR, CDR2 FQNEAQ (reference sequence). The CDR3 runs to 13 residues. Written as DNA, the CDR3 is TGTGCCAGCATTGAGCAGGGCTCGTACGAGCAGTACTTC. Protein: CASIEQGSYEQYF.

This sequence joins TRBV5-1 and TRBJ1-1; TRBD1 might be the D (6 bases). CDR1 and CDR2 (germline): SGHRS, YFSETQ. Trimming left V 0 bases short and J 5 bases short, with 14 bases between. CDR3 length: 15 amino acids. CDR3 sequence reads: CASSLVPGERTEAFF. The CDR3 bases are TGCGCCAGCAGCTTGGTCCCAGGGGAACGGACTGAAGCTTTCTTT.

Concerning this clone: Other DNA sequences in the sample encode the same CDR3. V and J are TRBV11-2 and TRBJ2-7; a weak D match, TRBD2 (6 bases). CDR3 length: 13 residues. Germline lookup yields CDR1 SGHAT and CDR2 FQNNGV. V was shortened by 1 base and J by 6 bases, with 10 bases between the two germline ends. CDR3 coding DNA: TGTGCCAGCAGCTTAGGGGAGGCAGCCGAGCAGTACTTC. Translated, it gives CASSLGEAAEQYF. Looking up the rest from reference TRBV11-2 and TRBJ2-7 gives the full variable domain: EAGVAQSPRYKIIEKRQSVAFWCNPISGHATLYWYQQILGQGPKLLIQFQNNGVVDDSQLPKDRFSAERLKGVDSTLKIQPAKLEDSAVYLCASSLGEAAEQYFGPGTRLTVT.

This chain links TRBV4-1 with TRBJ1-6, with D unclear. CDR1 MGHRA and CDR2 YSYEKL come from the germline V gene. This CDR3 contains 14 residues. V shed 5 bases and J shed 7 bases, with 12 bases lying between them. DNA for the CDR3: TGCGCCAGCAGCATATTGAACCGAAATTCACCCCTCCACTTT. As protein: CASSILNRNSPLHF.

V is TRBV19 and J is TRBJ2-3; TRBD2 matches 13 bases. CDR1 and CDR2 from the germline V gene are LNHDA and SQIVND (reference sequence). The CDR3 consists of 16 residues. The V and J ends lost 4 bases and 5 bases, in that order; junction bases with no gene match: 6. For the CDR3, the DNA is TGTGCCAGTAGTACAGGACTAGCGGGAGCGGTAGATACGCAGTATTTT. It is translated as CASSTGLAGAVDTQYF.

This chain uses TRBV25-1 with TRBJ1-2; no firm D call. Germline CDR1 MGHDK, CDR2 SYGVNS. This CDR3 contains 13 residues. V was clipped by 7 bases and J by 6 bases, with 15 bases between them. CDR3 sequence: CASMGSISDGYTF. In nucleotides, the CDR3 is TGTGCCAGCATGGGGTCAATATCGGATGGCTACACCTTC.

This clone has only one observation. This specimen includes other DNA sequences encoding the same CDR3. The V gene is TRBV5-1, the J gene TRBJ1-3; D unclear. The germline CDR1 and CDR2 sequences are SGHRS and YFSETQ. V lost 0 bases, J lost 4 bases, and 8 bases lay in between. The CDR3 covers 14 residues. The CDR3 sequence is CASSLAGIGNTIYF. The CDR3 DNA is TGCGCCAGCAGCTTGGCCGGGATCGGAAACACCATATATTTT. Full variable domain (outside the CDR3, taken from reference TRBV5-1 and TRBJ1-3): KAGVTQTPRYLIKTRGQQVTLSCSPISGHRSVSWYQQTPGQGLQFLFEYFSETQRNKGNFPGRFSGRQFSNSRSEMNVSTLELGDSALYLCASSLAGIGNTIYFGEGSWLTVV.

The rearrangement links TRBV7-3 to TRBJ2-1, with a tentative D call TRBD2 (6 bases). Germline-derived CDR1 and CDR2 are SGHTA and FQGTGA. The V end lost 5 bases, the J end lost 0 bases, and 17 bases lay between the germline ends. The CDR3 loop spans 17 amino acids. In DNA form, the CDR3 reads TGTGCCAGCAGCCGGGACTTCAGTATAAGCTCCTACAATGAGCAGTTCTTC. Translating gives CASSRDFSISSYNEQFF.

The chain recombines TRBV18 with TRBJ1-1; D remains unclear. Germline-derived CDR1 and CDR2 are KGHSH and LQKENI. Trimming removed 2 bases from V and 1 base from J, with 14 bases in between. This CDR3 region has 16 residues. The CDR3 DNA reads TGTGCCAGCTCACCATTCGCAGGCGAACCGAACACTGAAGCTTTCTTT. It yields the protein CASSPFAGEPNTEAFF.

The V gene is TRBV28, the J gene TRBJ1-2; D not certain. The CDR3 contains 15 residues. Trimming cost V 6 bases and J 3 bases, with 17 bases left between them. Germline V gives CDR1 MDHEN, CDR2 SYDVKM. CDR3 protein: CASSARGNAYYGYTF. DNA of the CDR3: TGTGCCAGCAGCGCCCGAGGGAACGCATACTATGGCTACACCTTC.

The chain couples TRBV19 to TRBJ2-1; 7 positions agree with TRBD1. The CDR3 is 16 residues long. J gave up 6 bases and V 5 bases, and 13 bases lay outside the gene matches. Germline V gene lookup returns CDR1 LNHDA and CDR2 SQIVND (reference sequence). As DNA, the CDR3 is TGTGCCAGTAGTCCGTTGGGACAGCCCTTGGCCAATGAGCAGTTCTTC. Amino acid sequence: CASSPLGQPLANEQFF. The full variable domain, its missing parts supplied by reference TRBV19 and TRBJ2-1, is DGGITQSPKYLFRKEGQNVTLSCEQNLNHDAMYWYRQDPGQGLRLIYYSQIVNDFQKGDIAEGYSVSREKKESFPLTVTSAQKNPTAFYLCASSPLGQPLANEQFFGPGTRLTVL.

Comment on this clone: Additional DNA sequences in this sample encode the identical CDR3. This sequence joins TRBV5-1 and TRBJ2-7; 13 bases map to TRBD2. V shed 1 base and J 3 bases; nucleotides not matched to a gene: 1. CDR3 length: 15 amino acids. Germline lookup yields CDR1 SGHRS and CDR2 YFSETQ. CDR3 in DNA: TGCGCCAGCAGCTTGAGGACTAGCGGGAGCTACGAGCAGTACTTC. This encodes CASSLRTSGSYEQYF.

This clone was recorded once. The chain employs TRBV5-5 and TRBJ1-4, with D perhaps matching TRBD1 (5 bases). Germline V gives CDR1 SGHKS, CDR2 YYEKEE (reference sequence). V shed 0 bases and J shed 0 bases, with 12 bases lying between them. The CDR3 covers 17 residues. The CDR3 reads CASSLVRVRATNEKLFF. The CDR3 DNA sequence: TGTGCCAGCAGCTTGGTCAGGGTTCGGGCAACTAATGAAAAACTGTTTTTT. The full variable domain, its missing parts supplied by reference TRBV5-5 and TRBJ1-4, is DAGVTQSPTHLIKTRGQQVTLRCSPISGHKSVSWYQQVLGQGPQFIFQYYEKEERGRGNFPDRFSARQFPNYSSELNVNALLLGDSALYLCASSLVRVRATNEKLFFGSGTQLSVL.

The chain uses TRBV5-1 and TRBJ2-7; TRBD2 aligns across 13 bases. CDR3 length: 16 residues. Germline V lookup: CDR1 SGHRS, CDR2 YFSETQ. J lost 7 bases, V lost 4 bases, and 11 bases had no gene match. The DNA for the CDR3 is TGCGCCAGCAGCCTCCGGACTAGCGGGGGCCGTGGGGAGCAGTACTTC. Translated, it gives CASSLRTSGGRGEQYF.

The chain employs TRBV19 and TRBJ2-7; tentatively, D is TRBD2 (6 bases). The V end was cut by 3 bases, the J end by 2 bases, with 17 bases between. The germline V gene encodes CDR1 LNHDA and CDR2 SQIVND (reference sequence). The CDR3 loop spans 16 amino acids. CDR3 sequence: CASSMIPGLGAYEQYF. CDR3 sequence (DNA): TGTGCCAGTAGTATGATACCGGGACTGGGGGCCTACGAGCAGTACTTC.

The rearrangement uses TRBV5-1 and TRBJ1-5; 8 nucleotides align to TRBD1. Unmatched junction bases numbered 2, after V lost 2 bases and J lost 4 bases. This CDR3 has 14 residues. Germline loops: CDR1 SGHRS, CDR2 YFSETQ. CDR3 DNA sequence: TGCGCCAGCAGCTTACAGGGGGAAAATCAGCCCCAGCATTTT. Its translation: CASSLQGENQPQHF. The full variable domain, rest sourced from reference TRBV5-1 and TRBJ1-5, is KAGVTQTPRYLIKTRGQQVTLSCSPISGHRSVSWYQQTPGQGLQFLFEYFSETQRNKGNFPGRFSGRQFSNSRSEMNVSTLELGDSALYLCASSLQGENQPQHFGDGTRLSIL.

This clone was recorded once. V gene TRBV19 combines with J gene TRBJ1-5, with 10 positions matching TRBD1. J lost 9 bases, V lost 3 bases, and 5 bases had no gene match. The CDR3 has 14 residues. The germline CDR1 and CDR2 sequences are LNHDA and SQIVND (reference sequence). DNA of the CDR3: TGTGCCAGTAGTATCGACAGGGGGCAGTTGCCCCAGCATTTT. Its translation is CASSIDRGQLPQHF.

The chain uses TRBV10-3 and TRBJ1-5, with 7 bases that match TRBD1. There are 14 residues in the CDR3. Germline-derived CDR1 and CDR2 are ENHRY and SYGVKD. Germline trimming cut 8 bases from V and 6 bases from J; bases unmatched to any gene: 10. The CDR3 loop is CAIGTGEGGQPQHF. CDR3 bases: TGTGCCATCGGAACAGGGGAAGGAGGTCAGCCCCAGCATTTT.

The chain recombines TRBV27 with TRBJ2-5; 7 nucleotides align to TRBD2. This CDR3 region has 18 residues. Trimming at V came to 6 bases and at J to 0 bases, leaving 16 bases not matched to a gene. Germline V gene data show CDR1 as MNHEY and CDR2 as SMNVEV (reference sequence). The CDR3 DNA is TGTGCCAGCAGCCATGGGGCTAGCGGACTGGGCCACCAAGAGACCCAGTACTTC. It yields the protein CASSHGASGLGHQETQYF.